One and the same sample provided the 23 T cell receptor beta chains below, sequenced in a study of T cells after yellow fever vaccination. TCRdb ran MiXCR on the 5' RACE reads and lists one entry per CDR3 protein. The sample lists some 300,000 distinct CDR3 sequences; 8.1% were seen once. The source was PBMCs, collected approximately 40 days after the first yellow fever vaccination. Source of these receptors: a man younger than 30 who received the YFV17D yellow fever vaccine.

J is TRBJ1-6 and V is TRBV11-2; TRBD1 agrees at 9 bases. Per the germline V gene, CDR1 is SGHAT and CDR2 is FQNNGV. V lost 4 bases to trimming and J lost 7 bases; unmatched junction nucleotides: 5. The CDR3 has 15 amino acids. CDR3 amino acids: CASSWGQGGNSPLHF. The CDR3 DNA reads TGTGCCAGCAGCTGGGGACAGGGAGGCAATTCACCCCTCCACTTT.

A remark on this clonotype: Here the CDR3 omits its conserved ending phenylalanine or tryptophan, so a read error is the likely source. CDR3 protein: CASNASSGIHSNQPQHL. DNA for the CDR3: TGTGCCAGCAACGCCTCCTCAGGGATTCATAGCAATCAGCCCCAGCATCTT. The chain employs TRBV6-4 and TRBJ1-5, with D possibly matching TRBD1 (5 bases). Germline loops: CDR1 MRHNA, CDR2 SNTAGT. V lost 7 bases to trimming and J lost 0 bases, with 19 bases between them. The CDR3 sequence is 17 residues long.

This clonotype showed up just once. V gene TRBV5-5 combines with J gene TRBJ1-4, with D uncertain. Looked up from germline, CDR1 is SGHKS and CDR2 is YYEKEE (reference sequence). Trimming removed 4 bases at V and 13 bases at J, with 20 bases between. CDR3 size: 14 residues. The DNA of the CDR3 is TGTGCCAGCAGCGGACCTGGGAGGTCAAATGGACTGTTTTTT. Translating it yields CASSGPGRSNGLFF.

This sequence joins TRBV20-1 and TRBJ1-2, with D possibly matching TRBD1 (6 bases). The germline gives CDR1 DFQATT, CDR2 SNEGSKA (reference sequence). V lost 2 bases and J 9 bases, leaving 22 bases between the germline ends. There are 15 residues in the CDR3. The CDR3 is CSARNQQGPTDCYTF. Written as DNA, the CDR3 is TGCAGTGCTAGAAACCAACAGGGCCCCACGGATTGCTACACCTTC.

CDR3 coding DNA: TGTGCCAGCAGCTTTGGTGGTGCCCTAGCCAAAAACATTCAGTACTTC. It translates to CASSFGGALAKNIQYF. The chain is built from TRBV7-2 and TRBJ2-4; D not resolved. With 3 bases removed from V and 0 bases from J, the gap between germline ends came to 12 bases. CDR3 length: 16 residues. Germline assignment: CDR1 SGHTA and CDR2 FQGNSA.

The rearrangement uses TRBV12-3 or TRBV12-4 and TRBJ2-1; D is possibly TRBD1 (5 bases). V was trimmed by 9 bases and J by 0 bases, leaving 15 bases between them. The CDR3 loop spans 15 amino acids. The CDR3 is CASTLGARSYNEQFF. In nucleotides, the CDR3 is TGTGCCAGTACCCTTGGGGCCCGCTCCTACAATGAGCAGTTCTTC.

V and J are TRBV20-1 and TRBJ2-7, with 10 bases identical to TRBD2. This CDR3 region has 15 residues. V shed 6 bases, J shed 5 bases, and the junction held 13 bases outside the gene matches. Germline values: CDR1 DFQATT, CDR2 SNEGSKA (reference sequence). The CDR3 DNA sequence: TGCAGTGCGCGCAAGGTCCTAGCGGGGGACGACGAGCAGTACTTC. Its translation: CSARKVLAGDDEQYF.

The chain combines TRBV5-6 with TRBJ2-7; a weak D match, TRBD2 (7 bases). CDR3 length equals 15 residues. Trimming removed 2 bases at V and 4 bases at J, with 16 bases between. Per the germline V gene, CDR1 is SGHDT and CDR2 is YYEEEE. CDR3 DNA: TGTGCCAGCAGCTTTGGCGGGGGCCTACTATACGAGCAGTACGTC. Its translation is CASSFGGGLLYEQYV.

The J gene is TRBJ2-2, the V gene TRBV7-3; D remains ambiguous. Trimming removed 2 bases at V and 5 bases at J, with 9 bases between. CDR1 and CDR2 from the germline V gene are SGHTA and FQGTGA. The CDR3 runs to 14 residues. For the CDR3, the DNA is TGTGCCAGCAGCTTATATCCGGTGACCGGGGAGCTGTTTTTT. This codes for CASSLYPVTGELFF.

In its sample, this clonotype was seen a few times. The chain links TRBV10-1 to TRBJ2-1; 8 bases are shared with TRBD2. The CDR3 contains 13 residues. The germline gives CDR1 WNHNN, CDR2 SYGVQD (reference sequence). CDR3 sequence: CVAREAGDNEQFF. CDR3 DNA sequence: TGCGTCGCTCGGGAAGCGGGGGACAATGAGCAGTTCTTC.

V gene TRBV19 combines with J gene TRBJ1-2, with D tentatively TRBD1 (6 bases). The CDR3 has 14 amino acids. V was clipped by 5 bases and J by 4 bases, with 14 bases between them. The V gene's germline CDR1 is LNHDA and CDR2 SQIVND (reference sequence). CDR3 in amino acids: CASSVTGKAYGYTF. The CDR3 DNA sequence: TGTGCCAGTAGTGTGACAGGAAAGGCCTATGGCTACACCTTC.

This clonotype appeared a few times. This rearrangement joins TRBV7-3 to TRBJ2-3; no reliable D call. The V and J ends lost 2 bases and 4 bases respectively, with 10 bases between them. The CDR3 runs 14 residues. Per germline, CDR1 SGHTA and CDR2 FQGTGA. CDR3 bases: TGTGCCAGCAGCTTATCAGTGGGCGCAGATACGCAGTATTTT. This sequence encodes CASSLSVGADTQYF.

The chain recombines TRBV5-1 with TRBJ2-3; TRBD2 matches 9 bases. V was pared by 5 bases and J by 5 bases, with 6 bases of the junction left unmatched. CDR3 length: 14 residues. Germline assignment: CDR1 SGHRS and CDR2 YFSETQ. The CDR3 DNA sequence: TGCGCCAGCAGTCAGACTAGCGGTGGAGATACGCAGTATTTT. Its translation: CASSQTSGGDTQYF.

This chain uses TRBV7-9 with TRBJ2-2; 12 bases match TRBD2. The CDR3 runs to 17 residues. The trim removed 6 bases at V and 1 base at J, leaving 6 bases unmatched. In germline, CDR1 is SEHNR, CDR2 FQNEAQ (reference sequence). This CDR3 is CASRLGLAGKNTGELFF. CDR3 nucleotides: TGTGCCAGCAGACTTGGACTAGCGGGGAAGAACACCGGGGAGCTGTTTTTT.

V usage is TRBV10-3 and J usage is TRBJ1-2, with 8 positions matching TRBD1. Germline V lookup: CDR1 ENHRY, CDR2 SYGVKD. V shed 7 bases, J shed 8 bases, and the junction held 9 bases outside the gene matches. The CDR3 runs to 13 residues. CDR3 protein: CAITQTGADGYTF. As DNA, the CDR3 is TGTGCCATCACCCAGACAGGGGCGGACGGCTACACCTTC.

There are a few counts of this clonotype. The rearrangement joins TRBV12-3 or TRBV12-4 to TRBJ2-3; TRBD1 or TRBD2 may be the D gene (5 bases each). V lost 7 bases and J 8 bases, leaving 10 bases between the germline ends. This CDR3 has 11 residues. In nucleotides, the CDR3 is TGTGCCAGCAAGGATGGGGGTACGCAGTATTTT. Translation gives CASKDGGTQYF.

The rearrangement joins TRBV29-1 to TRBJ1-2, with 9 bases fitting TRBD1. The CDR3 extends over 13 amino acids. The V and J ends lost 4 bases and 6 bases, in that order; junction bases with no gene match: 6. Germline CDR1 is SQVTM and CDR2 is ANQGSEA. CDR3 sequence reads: CSVAGTGRHGYTF. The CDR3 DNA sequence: TGCAGCGTTGCGGGGACAGGGAGACATGGCTACACCTTC.

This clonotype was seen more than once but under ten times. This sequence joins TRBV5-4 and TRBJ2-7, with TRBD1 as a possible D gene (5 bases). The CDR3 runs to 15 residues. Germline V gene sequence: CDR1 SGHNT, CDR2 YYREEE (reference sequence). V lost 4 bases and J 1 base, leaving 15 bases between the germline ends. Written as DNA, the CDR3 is TGTGCCAGCAGCCTTTGGCAGGGTTTATCCTACGAGCAGTACTTC. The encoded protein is CASSLWQGLSYEQYF. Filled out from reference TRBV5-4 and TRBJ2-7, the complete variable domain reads ETGVTQSPTHLIKTRGQQVTLRCSSQSGHNTVSWYQQALGQGPQFIFQYYREEENGRGNFPPRFSGLQFPNYSSELNVNALELDDSALYLCASSLWQGLSYEQYFGPGTRLTVT.

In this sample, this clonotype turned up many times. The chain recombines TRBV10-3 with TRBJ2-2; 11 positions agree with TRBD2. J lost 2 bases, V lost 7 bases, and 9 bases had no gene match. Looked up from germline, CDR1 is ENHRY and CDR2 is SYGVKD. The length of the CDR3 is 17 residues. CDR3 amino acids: CAIKSLAGGPNTGELFF. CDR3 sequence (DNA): TGTGCCATCAAGAGCCTAGCGGGGGGCCCAAACACCGGGGAGCTGTTTTTT.

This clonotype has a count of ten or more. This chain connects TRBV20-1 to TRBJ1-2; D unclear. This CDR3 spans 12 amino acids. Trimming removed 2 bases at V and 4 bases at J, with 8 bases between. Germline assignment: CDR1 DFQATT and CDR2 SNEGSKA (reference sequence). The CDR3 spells CSARKLVYGYTF. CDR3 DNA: TGCAGTGCTAGAAAGTTGGTCTATGGCTACACCTTC.

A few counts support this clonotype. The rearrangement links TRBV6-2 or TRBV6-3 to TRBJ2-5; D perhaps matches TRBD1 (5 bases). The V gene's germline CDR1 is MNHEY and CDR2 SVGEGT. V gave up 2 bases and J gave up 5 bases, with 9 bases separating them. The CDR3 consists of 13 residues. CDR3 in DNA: TGTGCCAGCAGTTACGGACACAGGGAGACCCAGTACTTC. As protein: CASSYGHRETQYF.

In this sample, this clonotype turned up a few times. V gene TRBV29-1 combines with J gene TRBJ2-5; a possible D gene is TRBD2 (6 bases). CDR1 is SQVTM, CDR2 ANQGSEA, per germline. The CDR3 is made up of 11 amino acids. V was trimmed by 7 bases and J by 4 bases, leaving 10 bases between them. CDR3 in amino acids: CSGWRGETQYF. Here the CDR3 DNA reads TGCAGCGGCTGGAGGGGAGAGACCCAGTACTTC. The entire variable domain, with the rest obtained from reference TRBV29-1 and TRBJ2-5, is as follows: SAVISQKPSRDICQRGTSLTIQCQVDSQVTMMFWYRQQPGQSLTLIATANQGSEATYESGFVIDKFPISRPNLTFSTLTVSNMSPEDSSIYLCSGWRGETQYFGPGTRLLVL.

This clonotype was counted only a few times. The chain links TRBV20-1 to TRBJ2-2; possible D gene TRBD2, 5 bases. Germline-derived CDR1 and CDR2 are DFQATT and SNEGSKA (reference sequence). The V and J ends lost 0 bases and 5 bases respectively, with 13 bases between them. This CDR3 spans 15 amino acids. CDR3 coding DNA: TGCAGTGCTAGAGATTTTAATCGGGGTACCGGGGAGCTGTTTTTT. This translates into CSARDFNRGTGELFF.